This entry lists 21 T cell receptor beta chains sequenced from one sample in a study of blood T cell repertoires in COVID-19. Data came from immunoSEQ multiplex PCR; TCRdb stores just in-frame clones and leaves some out. The sample lists some 200,000 clones, 75% to 90% seen once, with about 4.8% in the top ten. The sequenced sample consisted of peripheral blood. Source of these receptors: a woman in her seventies with COVID-19, enrolled during active disease.

Concerning this clone itself: It is unclear where the CDR3 begins or ends on the DNA, so no DNA is shown, and the CDR3 is as TCRdb lists it. CDR3 amino acids: CASSQFGRGAGEYF. The chain uses TRBV3-1 (or the pseudogene TRBV3-2) and TRBJ2-5; the table's TRBD1 call for D was not verified on the DNA. The germline V gene has CDR1 LGHDT and CDR2 YNNKEL (reference sequence). The CDR3 region is 14 residues in length, termini included.

A few counts support this clone. The chain has TRBV2 and TRBJ2-2, with 7 positions matching TRBD2. Trimming took 5 bases from V and 3 from J; bases not matched to a gene: 3. CDR1 and CDR2 from the germline V gene are SNHLY and FYNNEI. This CDR3 has 14 amino acids. As DNA, the CDR3 is TGTGCCAGCAGTAAGCGGGGCGACACCGGGGAGCTGTTTTTT. It translates to CASSKRGDTGELFF. Complete variable domain (other parts from reference TRBV2 and TRBJ2-2): EPEVTQTPSHQVTQMGQEVILRCVPISNHLYFYWYRQILGQKVEFLVSFYNNEISEKSEIFDDQFSVERPDGSNFTLKIRSTKLEDSAMYFCASSKRGDTGELFFGEGSRLTVL.

The chain carries TRBV18 and TRBJ2-1, with 8 bases lining up with TRBD1. Germline CDR1 and CDR2: KGHSH and LQKENI. V lost 3 bases to trimming and J lost 0 bases; unmatched junction nucleotides: 4. This CDR3 has 16 residues. In DNA form, the CDR3 reads TGTGCCAGCTCACCCCCCACAGGGGGCTCCTACAATGAGCAGTTCTTC. This codes for CASSPPTGGSYNEQFF.

The V call is TRBV7-6, the J call TRBJ2-1; 14 bases map to TRBD2. Trimming cost V 5 bases and J 8 bases; bases outside gene matches: 11. The CDR3 is made up of 17 amino acids. Germline CDR1 and CDR2: SGHVS and FNYEAQ. The CDR3 reads CASSRLAGGPSSDEQFF. The CDR3, as DNA: TGTGCCAGCAGCCGACTAGCGGGAGGGCCCTCTTCGGATGAGCAGTTCTTC.

Concerning this clone itself: Other DNA sequences in this specimen translate into the identical CDR3. CDR3 nucleotide sequence: TGTGCCAGCAGCTTAGGACTAGCGGGAGAGACCCAGTACTTC. It specifies CASSLGLAGETQYF. V and J are TRBV7-9 and TRBJ2-5; 10 positions match TRBD2. Germline V lookup: CDR1 SEHNR, CDR2 FQNEAQ (reference sequence). The CDR3 sequence is 14 residues long. Unmatched junction bases numbered 0, after V lost 1 base and J lost 4 bases.

The rearrangement uses TRBV6-5 and TRBJ1-1; no firm D call. The CDR3 contains 15 residues. CDR1 and CDR2 (germline): MNHEY, SVGAGI. The V gene lost 2 bases and the J gene lost 3 bases, with 13 bases spanning the gap. The CDR3 sequence: CASSYVPPPDTEAFF. CDR3 DNA: TGTGCCAGCAGTTACGTGCCTCCTCCGGACACTGAAGCTTTCTTT.

There are a few counts of this clone. The chain carries TRBV7-2 and TRBJ1-2, with 7 bases lining up with TRBD1. V lost 5 bases to trimming and J lost 4 bases; unmatched junction nucleotides: 4. This CDR3 region has 13 residues. CDR1 SGHTA and CDR2 FQGNSA come from the germline V gene. The CDR3 DNA follows: TGTGCCAGCAGCAGGGGACAGCTCTATGGCTACACCTTC. Its protein is CASSRGQLYGYTF.

The chain joins TRBV27 to TRBJ1-2; 7 bases are shared with TRBD1. V lost 3 bases to trimming and J lost 8 bases; unmatched junction nucleotides: 6. Per the germline V gene, CDR1 is MNHEY and CDR2 is SMNVEV (reference sequence). The CDR3 runs 13 residues. The CDR3 DNA follows: TGTGCCAGCAGTTTTGATAGGACAGGAGGCTACACCTTC. The encoded protein is CASSFDRTGGYTF.

The chain links TRBV11-3 to TRBJ2-5, with a possible D match to TRBD1 (6 bases). V was trimmed by 1 base and J by 2 bases, leaving 20 bases between them. Germline V gene data show CDR1 as SGHNT and CDR2 as YENEEA. The CDR3 length is 18 residues. This chain's CDR3 is CASSLALRRTVIQETQYF. In DNA, the CDR3 is TGTGCCAGCAGCTTAGCTTTGAGGCGGACAGTTATACAAGAGACCCAGTACTTC. Variable domain in full (rest from reference TRBV11-3 and TRBJ2-5): EAGVVQSPRYKIIEKKQPVAFWCNPISGHNTLYWYLQNLGQGPELLIRYENEEAVDDSQLPKDRFSAERLKGVDSTLKIQPAELGDSAVYLCASSLALRRTVIQETQYFGPGTRLLVL.

The J gene is TRBJ2-1, the V gene TRBV25-1, with 7 bases matching TRBD2. This CDR3 is built from 14 residues. V lost 1 base, J lost 6 bases, and 3 bases stayed unmatched. Germline CDR1 is MGHDK and CDR2 is SYGVNS. CDR3 bases: TGTGCCAGCAGTGAATCTGGGACTACCAATGAGCAGTTCTTC. Its protein is CASSESGTTNEQFF.

The V and J genes are TRBV7-3 and TRBJ2-3; unclear D gene. Per germline, CDR1 SGHTA and CDR2 FQGTGA. The CDR3 spans 12 residues. The V end was cut by 2 bases, the J end by 5 bases, with 5 bases between. CDR3 sequence (DNA): TGTGCCAGCAGCTTACTAGGAGATACGCAGTATTTT. It is translated as CASSLLGDTQYF.

The gene calls are TRBV7-9 and TRBJ1-1; D is uncertain. Looked up from germline, CDR1 is SEHNR and CDR2 is FQNEAQ (reference sequence). Trimming took off 1 base at V and 4 bases at J, with 10 bases between the two ends. The CDR3 consists of 14 residues. The CDR3 bases are TGTGCCAGCAGCTTAGACGCTTGGAGCACTGAAGCTTTCTTT. Its protein is CASSLDAWSTEAFF.

The sample holds a few counts of this clone. Written as DNA, the CDR3 is TGCAGCGTTGAAGCTCCCGGGACAGGGAAGAACTACGAGCAGTACTTC. Amino acids: CSVEAPGTGKNYEQYF. The chain has TRBV29-1 and TRBJ2-7, with 9 bases fitting TRBD1. With V trimmed by 1 base and J by 3 bases, 10 bases remained unmatched. This CDR3 is built from 16 residues. CDR1 SQVTM and CDR2 ANQGSEA come from the germline V gene.

This chain links TRBV30 with TRBJ2-7; 8 bases map to TRBD1. CDR3 length: 13 amino acids. With 4 bases clipped from V and 5 bases from J, the junction kept 7 bases outside the gene matches. Germline CDR1 and CDR2: GTSNPN and SVGIG (reference sequence). DNA of the CDR3: TGTGCCTGGAAGAAGGACAGGGCCCACGAGCAGTACTTC. It encodes CAWKKDRAHEQYF.

Here the CDR3 reads CASRPSSGSANTGELFF. The CDR3 DNA reads TGTGCCAGCAGGCCGTCGAGCGGGAGCGCCAACACCGGGGAGCTGTTTTTT. The chain uses TRBV28 and TRBJ2-2; 8 bases are shared with TRBD2. Trimming removed 6 bases from V and 2 bases from J; junction bases left unmatched: 11. The CDR3 is 17 amino acids. CDR1 and CDR2 (germline): MDHEN, SYDVKM.

This CDR3 is CASRTRDRGLSEAFF. CDR3 in DNA: TGTGCCAGCAGAACCCGGGACAGGGGGCTCTCTGAAGCTTTCTTT. The chain has TRBV27 and TRBJ1-1; 12 bases match TRBD1. The germline V gene has CDR1 MNHEY and CDR2 SMNVEV (reference sequence). The CDR3 covers 15 residues. The V and J ends lost 6 bases and 6 bases, in that order; junction bases with no gene match: 8.

The chain links TRBV5-8 to TRBJ1-1, with a tentative D call TRBD1 (5 bases). Trimming removed 1 base from V and 1 base from J, with 8 bases in between. This CDR3 comprises 14 residues. Germline V gene lookup returns CDR1 SGHTS and CDR2 YDEGEE. The DNA for the CDR3 is TGTGCCAGCAGCTTGCAGGGAGGGAACACTGAAGCTTTCTTT. This encodes CASSLQGGNTEAFF.

This clone has just one count. The chain joins TRBV19 to TRBJ2-7; D unclear. This CDR3 comprises 13 residues. Deletions cut 8 bases from V and 2 bases from J, with 13 bases between. Germline V gives CDR1 LNHDA, CDR2 SQIVND (reference sequence). The CDR3 sequence is CASARESPYEQYF. CDR3 DNA sequence: TGTGCCAGTGCTCGCGAGTCACCCTACGAGCAGTACTTC.

The chain uses TRBV6-7 and TRBJ1-2, with 8 bases that match TRBD1. TRBV6-7 is sorted into the ORF group, with uncertain function. J gave up 3 bases and V 6 bases, and 12 bases lay outside the gene matches. The CDR3 is 16 amino acids. CDR3 DNA sequence: TGTGCCAGCAGACCAAAGCAGGGGGCGCCTGACTATGGCTACACCTTC. Encoded protein: CASRPKQGAPDYGYTF.

V usage is TRBV6-6 and J usage is TRBJ2-1, with TRBD2 as a possible D gene (6 bases). Germline V gene lookup returns CDR1 MNHNY and CDR2 SVGAGI (reference sequence). Trimming removed 8 bases from V and 0 bases from J, with 11 bases in between. The CDR3 runs 14 residues. The CDR3 loop is CASSWEVSYNEQFF. The CDR3 nucleotides read TGTGCCAGCTCATGGGAGGTCTCCTACAATGAGCAGTTCTTC.

This clone was recorded only once. This chain links TRBV7-3 with TRBJ1-2; D not resolved. The CDR3 covers 13 residues. The V gene lost 1 base and the J gene lost 7 bases, with 10 bases spanning the gap. Per the germline V gene, CDR1 is SGHTA and CDR2 is FQGTGA. In DNA form, the CDR3 reads TGTGCCAGCAGCTTAAGCCCTAACAGTGGCTACACCTTC. Translating it yields CASSLSPNSGYTF.